This is a list of T cell receptor beta chains from one sample in a study of blood T cell repertoires in COVID-19. Measured with immunoSEQ multiplex PCR; TCRdb has only the in-frame clones, and not every one. The sample comprises about 440,000 clones, around 88% of which are singletons, and 4.3% rests with the top ten. Specimen: peripheral blood. These receptors were taken from a woman in her 30s with acute or convalescent COVID-19. CDR3s include the opening cysteine and the closing phenylalanine or tryptophan. D genes are given only for firm matches. A row's size may be missing; if present it is once, few, many or a size class.

J gene | V gene | clone size | D gene | CDR3 DNA | CDR3 protein
TRBJ2-6 | TRBV5-5 | NA | NA | TGTGCCAGCAGCTTGCCAGGGAGGCTCTCTGGGGCCAACGTCCTGACTTTC | CASSLPGRLSGANVLTF
TRBJ1-1 | TRBV18 | NA | NA | TGTGCCAGCTCACCACTCCAGGGTTTGGGTTACACTGAAGCTTTCTTT | CASSPLQGLGYTEAFF
TRBJ1-2 | TRBV3-1/TRBV3-2 | NA | TRBD1 | TGTGCCAGCGGAGACAGGGATTTGGGCTACACCTTC | CASGDRDLGYTF
TRBJ1-2 | TRBV20-1 | NA | NA | TGCAGTGTCAGGGCTAACTATGGCTACACCTTC | CSVRANYGYTF
TRBJ1-1 | TRBV7-9 | NA | NA | TGTGCCAGCAGCTTGGGGGGATTTCGGACCAACACTGAAGCTTTCTTT | CASSLGGFRTNTEAFF
TRBJ2-1 | TRBV3-1/TRBV3-2 | NA | TRBD2 | TGTGCCAGCACCAGACTAGCGGAAAACAATGAGCAGTTCTTC | CASTRLAENNEQFF
TRBJ2-3 | TRBV4-1 | NA | NA | TGCGCCAGCAGCCAAGGCCGAATCGCGGGGAGGAGGGATACGCAGTATTTT | CASSQGRIAGRRDTQYF
TRBJ2-1 | TRBV30 | once | TRBD1 | TGTGCCTGGAGGACAGGGGGCTACAATGAGCAGTTCTTC | CAWRTGGYNEQFF
TRBJ1-3 | TRBV5-5 | few | NA | TGTGCCAGCAGCTATGACCCGGGGAGAGGAAACACCATATATTTT | CASSYDPGRGNTIYF
TRBJ2-3 | TRBV3-1/TRBV3-2 | NA | TRBD2 | TGTGCCAGCAGCCAACATAGCGGGGGGGCCGCGAGCACAGATACGCAGTATTTT | CASSQHSGGAASTDTQYF
TRBJ2-5 | TRBV2 | NA | NA | TGTGCCAGCAGTGAGAGGTGGATCCAAGAGACCCAGTACTTC | CASSERWIQETQYF
TRBJ2-5 | TRBV23-1 | NA | TRBD1 | TGCGCCAGCAGGCCCTCGGGACAGGGGGTCGGCAAGACCCAGTACTTC | CASRPSGQGVGKTQYF
TRBJ1-4 | TRBV2 | once | TRBD1 | TGTGCCAGCATTCTCGGTCGCACAGGGGAAGGGTTTTTT | CASILGRTGEGFF
TRBJ1-2 | TRBV3-1/TRBV3-2 | NA | TRBD1 | TGTGCCAGCAGCCAGACTTTGGGTGGACAGGGCTATGGCTACACCTTC | CASSQTLGGQGYGYTF
TRBJ2-7 | TRBV6-2/TRBV6-3 | NA | NA | TGTGCCAGCAGTTCCCCCCGGTTGGGGCACGGCTCCTACGAGCAGTACTTC | CASSSPRLGHGSYEQYF
TRBJ2-7 | TRBV27 | NA | TRBD2 | TGTGCCAGCAGTTCACCACTAGCGGGGGGGCACGAGCAGTACTTC | CASSSPLAGGHEQYF
TRBJ1-1 | TRBV12-5 | NA | NA | TGTGCTAGTGGCTATCCTATTCCTGAAGCTTTCTTT | CASGYPIPEAFF
TRBJ2-7 | TRBV11-2 | NA | NA | TGTGCCAGCAGCCAACACTACGAGCAGTACTTC | CASSQHYEQYF
TRBJ1-1 | TRBV27 | NA | TRBD1 | TGTGCCAGCAGTTTATTGGACAGGGGCAACGAAGCTTTCTTT | CASSLLDRGNEAFF
TRBJ2-1 | TRBV5-5 | once | NA | TGTGCCAGCAGTCCGCGAACTAGTCCACCGGGGGAGCAGTTCTTC | CASSPRTSPPGEQFF
TRBJ1-6 | TRBV19 | once | TRBD1 | TGTGCCAGTAGTACGGGGACAGGGTATTCACCCCTCCACTTT | CASSTGTGYSPLHF
TRBJ2-7 | TRBV7-8 | NA | NA | TGTGCCAGCAGCTCGACAGTTTTTAGTATGGGCGAGCAGTACTTC | CASSSTVFSMGEQYF
TRBJ1-3 | TRBV4-1 | NA | NA | TGCGCCAGCAGCCAAGATCAGAGCCTGGGGGGAACTCTCGTCGACACCATATATTTT | CASSQDQSLGGTLVDTIYF
TRBJ2-7 | TRBV4-1 | NA | TRBD1 | TGCGCCAGCAGCCAAGTAACCGGGACAGGGAGTTTCTACGAGCAGTACTTC | CASSQVTGTGSFYEQYF
TRBJ2-7 | TRBV4-2 | NA | NA | TGTGCCAGCAGCCAAGAACGCAGGGGTTCCTACGAGCAGTACTTC | CASSQERRGSYEQYF
TRBJ2-3 | TRBV6-6 | once | NA | TGTGCCAGCAGTTACTCGGGGGCGCGCACAGATACGCAGTATTTT | CASSYSGARTDTQYF
TRBJ2-7 | TRBV5-6 | NA | NA | TGTGCCAGCAGCTTGGTTGGACAGTCCTACGAGCAGTACTTC | CASSLVGQSYEQYF
TRBJ1-1 | TRBV13 | NA | NA | TGTGCCAGCAGCTTAGGCCCCCCCCTACTGAACACTGAAGCTTTCTTT | CASSLGPPLLNTEAFF
TRBJ2-7 | TRBV9 | NA | TRBD2 | TGTGCCAGCAGCCTTCCGACTAGCGGGGGGGCGTACGACGAGCAGTACTTC | CASSLPTSGGAYDEQYF
TRBJ2-4 | TRBV21-1 | NA | NA | TGTGCCAGCAGCAATTTGGAGCATACCGCCAAAAACATTCAGTACTTC | CASSNLEHTAKNIQYF
TRBJ1-3 | TRBV11-2 | few | NA | TGTGCCAGCAGCTTTATCGGGGTGACCTCTGGAAACACCATATATTTT | CASSFIGVTSGNTIYF
TRBJ1-2 | TRBV6-5 | NA | NA | TGTGCCAGCAGTTACGGGCCAGGACTCTATGGCTACACCTTC | CASSYGPGLYGYTF
TRBJ2-3 | TRBV5-1 | NA | TRBD2 | TGCGCCAGCAGCCCGCTTGTAGGGCTAGCGGGAGATACGCAGTATTTT | CASSPLVGLAGDTQYF
TRBJ2-2 | TRBV18 | few | NA | TGTGCCAGCTCCCCCTTATGGGGCAGAAACACCGGGGAGCTGTTTTTT | CASSPLWGRNTGELFF
TRBJ2-7 | TRBV6-5 | NA | NA | TGTGCCAGCAGGGCCAGGGCGTACGAGCAGTACTTC | CASRARAYEQYF
TRBJ2-7 | TRBV12-3/TRBV12-4 | NA | NA | TGTGCCAGCAGTAACAGTCGAATCTACGAGCAGTACTTC | CASSNSRIYEQYF
TRBJ2-2 | TRBV24-1 | NA | TRBD1 | TGTGCCACCAGTGATTTGGCAGGGGGCAATTACGATTACACCGGGGAGCTGTTTTTT | CATSDLAGGNYDYTGELFF
TRBJ1-3 | TRBV30 | NA | NA | TGTGCCTGGAGCGGGAGCTCTGGAAACACCATATATTTT | CAWSGSSGNTIYF
TRBJ2-1 | TRBV24-1 | NA | TRBD2 | TGTGCCACCAGTGACCCGGGACCTCGGGGGGGTCATGAGCAGTTCTTC | CATSDPGPRGGHEQFF
TRBJ1-6 | TRBV10-3 | NA | NA | TGTGCCATCAGTGAGGCAGGCAGCTCCTATAATTCACCCCTCCACTTT | CAISEAGSSYNSPLHF
TRBJ2-4 | TRBV6-5 | NA | TRBD1 | TGTGCCAGCAGGACTTCGACAGGGGAGCTGTACTTC | CASRTSTGELYF
TRBJ2-5 | TRBV19 | NA | NA | TGTGCCAGTAGTTGGTCGGGGGGCCCGCTGTACTTC | CASSWSGGPLYF